The T cell receptor beta chain under discussion was sequenced for a study of long-term antiretroviral therapy in people with HIV. The V and J ends lost 4 bases and 4 bases respectively, with 14 bases between them. Germline V gene lookup returns CDR1 MNHEY and CDR2 SVGAGI. This CDR3 region has 15 residues. Overall study findings and caveats: Clones that had undergone expansion before ART prevailed in the repertoire throughout all time points.

About this clone itself: Its antigen remains unidentified.

Sequencing relied on immunoSEQ assay v3.0, run at survey level. TCRdb keeps only in-frame clones here, not all; method: immunoSEQ multiplex PCR. The sample lists nearly 20,000 clones; 80% were seen once. This clonotype originated in a woman aged 40 to 50 with HIV. Here the sequenced sample was unsorted PBMCs, taken 0.2 years after starting antiretroviral therapy. V is TRBV6-5 and J is TRBJ2-1; possibly TRBD2 for D (6 bases). DNA for the CDR3: TGTGCCAGCAGTTCTAGGGGACTCTCATACAATGAGCAGTTCTTC. As protein: CASSSRGLSYNEQFF.